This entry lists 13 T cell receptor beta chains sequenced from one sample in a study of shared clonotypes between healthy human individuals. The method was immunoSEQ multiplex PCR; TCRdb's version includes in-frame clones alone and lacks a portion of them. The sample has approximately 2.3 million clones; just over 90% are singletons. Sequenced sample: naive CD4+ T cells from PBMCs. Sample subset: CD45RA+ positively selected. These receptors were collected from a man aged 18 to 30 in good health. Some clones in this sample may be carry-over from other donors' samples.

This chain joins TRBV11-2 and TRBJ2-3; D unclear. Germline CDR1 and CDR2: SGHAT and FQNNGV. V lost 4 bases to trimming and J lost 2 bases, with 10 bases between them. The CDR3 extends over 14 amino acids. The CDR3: CASSYMPFTDTQYF. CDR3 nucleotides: TGTGCCAGCAGCTACATGCCATTCACAGATACGCAGTATTTT.

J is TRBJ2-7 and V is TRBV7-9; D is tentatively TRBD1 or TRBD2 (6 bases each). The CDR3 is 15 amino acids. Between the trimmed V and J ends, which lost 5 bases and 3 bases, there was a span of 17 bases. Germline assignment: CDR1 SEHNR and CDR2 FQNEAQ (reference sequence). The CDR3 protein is CASSTRGGPIYEQYF. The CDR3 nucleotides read TGTGCCAGCAGCACCCGTGGGGGGCCAATCTACGAGCAGTACTTC. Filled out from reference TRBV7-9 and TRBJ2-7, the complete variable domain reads DTGVSQNPRHKITKRGQNVTFRCDPISEHNRLYWYRQTLGQGPEFLTYFQNEAQLEKSRLLSDRFSAERPKGSFSTLEIQRTEQGDSAMYLCASSTRGGPIYEQYFGPGTRLTVT.

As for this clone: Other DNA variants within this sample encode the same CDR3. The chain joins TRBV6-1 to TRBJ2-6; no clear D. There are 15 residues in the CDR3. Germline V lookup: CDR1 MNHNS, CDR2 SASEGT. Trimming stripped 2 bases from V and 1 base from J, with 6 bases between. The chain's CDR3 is CASSELGSGANVLTF. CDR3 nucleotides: TGTGCCAGCAGTGAACTAGGGTCTGGGGCCAACGTCCTGACTTTC.

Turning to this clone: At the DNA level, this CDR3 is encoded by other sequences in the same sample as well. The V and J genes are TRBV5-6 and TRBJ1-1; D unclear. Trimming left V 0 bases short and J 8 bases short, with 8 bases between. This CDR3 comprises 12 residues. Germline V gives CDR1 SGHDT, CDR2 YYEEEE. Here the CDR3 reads CASSLGRLEAFF. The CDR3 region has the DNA TGTGCCAGCAGCTTGGGGCGGCTAGAAGCTTTCTTT.

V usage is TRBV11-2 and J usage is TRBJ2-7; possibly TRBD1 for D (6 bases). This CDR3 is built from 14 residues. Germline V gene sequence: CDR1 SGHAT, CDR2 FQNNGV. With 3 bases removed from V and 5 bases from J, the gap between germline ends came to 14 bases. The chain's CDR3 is CASSFQIQGHEQYF. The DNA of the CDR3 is TGTGCCAGCAGCTTTCAGATTCAGGGGCACGAGCAGTACTTC.

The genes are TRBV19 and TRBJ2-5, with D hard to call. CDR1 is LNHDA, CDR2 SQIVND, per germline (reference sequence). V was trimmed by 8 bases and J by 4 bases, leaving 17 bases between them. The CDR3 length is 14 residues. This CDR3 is CASGIRSTPETQYF. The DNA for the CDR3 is TGTGCCAGTGGCATTAGGAGCACCCCAGAGACCCAGTACTTC.

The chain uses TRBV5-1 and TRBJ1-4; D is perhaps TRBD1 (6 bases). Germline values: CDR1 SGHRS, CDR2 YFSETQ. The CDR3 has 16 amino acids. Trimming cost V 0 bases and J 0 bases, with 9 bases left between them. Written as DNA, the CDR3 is TGCGCCAGCAGCTTGGTTGGGGGCGCAACTAATGAAAAACTGTTTTTT. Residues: CASSLVGGATNEKLFF.

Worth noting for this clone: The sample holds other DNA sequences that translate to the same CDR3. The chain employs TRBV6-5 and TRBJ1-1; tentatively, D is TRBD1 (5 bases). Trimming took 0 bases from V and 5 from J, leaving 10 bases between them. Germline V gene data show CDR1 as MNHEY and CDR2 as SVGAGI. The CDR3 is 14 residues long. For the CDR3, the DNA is TGTGCCAGCAGTTACTCACGGGGGAGGACTGAAGCTTTCTTT. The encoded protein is CASSYSRGRTEAFF.

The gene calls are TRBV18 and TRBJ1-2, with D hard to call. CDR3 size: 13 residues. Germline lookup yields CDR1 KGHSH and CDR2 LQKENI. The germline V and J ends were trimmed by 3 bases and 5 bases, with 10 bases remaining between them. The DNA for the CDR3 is TGTGCCAGCTCACCGGCTGAGGAATATGGCTACACCTTC. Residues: CASSPAEEYGYTF.

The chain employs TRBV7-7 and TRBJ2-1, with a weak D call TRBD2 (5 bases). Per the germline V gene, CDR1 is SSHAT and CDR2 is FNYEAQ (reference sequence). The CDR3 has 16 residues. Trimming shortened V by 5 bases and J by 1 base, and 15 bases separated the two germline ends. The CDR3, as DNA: TGTGCCAGCAGCGTAGGGTCTCGCGGGTCCTACAATGAGCAGTTCTTC. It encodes CASSVGSRGSYNEQFF. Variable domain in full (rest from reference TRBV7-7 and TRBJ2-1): GAGVSQSPRYKVTKRGQDVTLRCDPISSHATLYWYQQALGQGPEFLTYFNYEAQPDKSGLPSDRFSAERPEGSISTLTIQRTEQRDSAMYRCASSVGSRGSYNEQFFGPGTRLTVL.

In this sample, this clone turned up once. CDR3 sequence (DNA): TGCGCCAGCAGCCAAGATAAAACAGATACGCAGTATTTT. Encoded protein: CASSQDKTDTQYF. This rearrangement joins TRBV4-1 to TRBJ2-3; D unresolved. Looked up from germline, CDR1 is MGHRA and CDR2 is YSYEKL. There are 13 residues in the CDR3. V lost 0 bases, J lost 3 bases, and 4 bases lay in between.

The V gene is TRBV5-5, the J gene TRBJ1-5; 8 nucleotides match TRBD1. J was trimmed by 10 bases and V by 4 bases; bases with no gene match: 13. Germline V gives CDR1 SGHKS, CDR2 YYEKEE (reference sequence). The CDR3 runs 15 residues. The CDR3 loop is CASSMTGATELPQHF. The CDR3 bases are TGTGCCAGCAGCATGACAGGGGCCACGGAGCTCCCCCAGCATTTT.

CDR3 sequence reads: CASSLRTGYNEQFF. DNA for the CDR3: TGTGCCAGCAGCTTACGGACAGGTTACAATGAGCAGTTCTTC. The chain joins TRBV5-4 to TRBJ2-1; 7 nucleotides line up with TRBD1. The CDR3 covers 14 residues. The junction had 3 bases not matched to a gene; V was cut back by 2 bases and J by 4 bases. Germline-derived CDR1 and CDR2 are SGHNT and YYREEE (reference sequence).